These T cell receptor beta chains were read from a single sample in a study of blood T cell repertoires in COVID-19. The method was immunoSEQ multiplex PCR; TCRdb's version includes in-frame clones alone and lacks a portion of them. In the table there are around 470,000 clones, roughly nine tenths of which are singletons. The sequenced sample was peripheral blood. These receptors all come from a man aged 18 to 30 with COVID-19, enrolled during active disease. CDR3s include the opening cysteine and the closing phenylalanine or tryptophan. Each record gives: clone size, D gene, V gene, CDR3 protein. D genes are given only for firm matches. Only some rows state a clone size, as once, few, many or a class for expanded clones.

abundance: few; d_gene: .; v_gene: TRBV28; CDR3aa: CASKGQGGGQPQHF
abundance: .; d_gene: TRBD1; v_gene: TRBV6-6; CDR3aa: CASSSQGAPEQYF
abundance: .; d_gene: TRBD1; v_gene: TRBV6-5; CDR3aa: CASKGQGWSPLHF
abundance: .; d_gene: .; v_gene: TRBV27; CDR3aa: CASSLEPGANVLTF
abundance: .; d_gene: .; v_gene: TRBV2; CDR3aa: CASGLQVQIYEQYF
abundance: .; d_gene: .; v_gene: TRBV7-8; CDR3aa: CASSLTGHQIYEQYF
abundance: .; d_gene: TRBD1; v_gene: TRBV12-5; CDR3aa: CASGFVTGTLLSGANVLTF
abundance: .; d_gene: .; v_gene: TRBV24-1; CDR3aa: CATSDLSSEGRLF
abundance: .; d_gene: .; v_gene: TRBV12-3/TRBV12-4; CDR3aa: CASSFGQSYGYTF
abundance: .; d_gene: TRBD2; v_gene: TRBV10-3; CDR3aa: CAIWTGGQETQYF
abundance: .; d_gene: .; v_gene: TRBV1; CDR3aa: CTSSQDGGKRQPQHF
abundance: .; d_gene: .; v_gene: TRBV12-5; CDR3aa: CASGLVRGNGFNEQFF
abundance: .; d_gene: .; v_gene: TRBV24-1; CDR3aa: CATQCEGINYGYTF
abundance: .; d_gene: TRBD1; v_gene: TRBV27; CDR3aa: CASSLSQGADSPLHF
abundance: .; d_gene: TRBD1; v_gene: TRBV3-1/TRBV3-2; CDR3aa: CASSQGTGQLPILNIQYF
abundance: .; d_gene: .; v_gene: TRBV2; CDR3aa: CASSEDRQVDEQFF
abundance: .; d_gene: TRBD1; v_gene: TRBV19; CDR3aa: CASSWTGGPTYEQYF
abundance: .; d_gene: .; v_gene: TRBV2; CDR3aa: CASSYSNTEAFF
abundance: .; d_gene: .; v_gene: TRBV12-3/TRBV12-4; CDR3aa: CASSPGTEAFF
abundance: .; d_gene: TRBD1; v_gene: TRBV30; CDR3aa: CAWKQGWDGYTF
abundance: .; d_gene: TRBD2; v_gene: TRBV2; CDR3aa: CASSGSGGVSTGELFF
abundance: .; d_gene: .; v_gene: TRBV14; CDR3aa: CASSQAYQGGTEAFF
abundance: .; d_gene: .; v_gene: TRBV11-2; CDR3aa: CASSLAIDSLISYEQYF
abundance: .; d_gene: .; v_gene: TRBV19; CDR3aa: CASSTTSFPPRTQYF
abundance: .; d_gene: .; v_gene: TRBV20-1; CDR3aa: CSASQGGQPQHF
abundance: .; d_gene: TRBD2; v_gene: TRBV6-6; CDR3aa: CASSYASGSYNEQFF
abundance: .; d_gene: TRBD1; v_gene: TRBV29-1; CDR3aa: CSVPRDSQAFF
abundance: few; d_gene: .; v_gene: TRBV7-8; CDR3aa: CASSLGFGGHQPQHF
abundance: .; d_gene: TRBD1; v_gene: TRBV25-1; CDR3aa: CASHRGETQYF
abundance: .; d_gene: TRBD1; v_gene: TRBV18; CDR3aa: CASSPVQQGTYEQYF
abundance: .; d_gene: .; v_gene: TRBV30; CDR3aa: CAWSVGGGGEQYF
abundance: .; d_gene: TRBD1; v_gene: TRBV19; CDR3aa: CATGQGHEQYF
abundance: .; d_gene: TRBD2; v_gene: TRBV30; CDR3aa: CAWRLAGAGTGELFF
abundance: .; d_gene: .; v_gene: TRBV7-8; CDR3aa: CASSLGMGATPYEQYF
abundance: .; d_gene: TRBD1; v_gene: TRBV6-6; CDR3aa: CASSRDRGSGELFF
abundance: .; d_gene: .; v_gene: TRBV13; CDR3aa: CASSLDRVAYGYTF
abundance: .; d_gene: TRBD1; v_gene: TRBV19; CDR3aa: CASIAGGQANQPQHF